This entry describes one TCR beta chain. Assay: immunoSEQ multiplex PCR; the TCRdb copy retains only in-frame clones and omits some. The profile covers approximately 72,000 clones, with approximately 89% appearing a single time and roughly 1.4% taken by the ten largest. The sample originates from a study of blood T cell repertoires in COVID-19. Study information: Sites across the United States, Italy and Spain contributed samples from acute and convalescent COVID-19.

Trimming removed 3 bases at V and 3 bases at J, with 6 bases between. The V gene's germline CDR1 is KGHSH and CDR2 LQKENI. The CDR3 length is 13 residues. V usage is TRBV18 and J usage is TRBJ2-1; D is unresolved. The TCR was taken from a man between 60 and 70 years old with acute or convalescent COVID-19. The material sequenced was peripheral blood. The DNA for the CDR3 is TGTGCCAGCTCACCTCCCATCTACAATGAGCAGTTCTTC. Translated, it gives CASSPPIYNEQFF.